This TCR beta chain was recorded in a study of blood T cell repertoires in COVID-19 (dated by TCRdb to between 2020 and 2021). About the investigation overall: Collaborator samples came from the United States, Italy and Spain and covered acute and convalescent phases of COVID-19. The prospective study material was composed of cDNA or gDNA derived from T cells, B-cell-depleted T cells, or PBMCs. The dataset comprised deeply sampled blood TCRbeta repertoires from subjects exposed to, actively infected with, or recovered from COVID-19. A freely available public database, intended as a resource for researchers studying the immune response to SARS-CoV-2, is where the repertoires were released. Samples came from the ongoing ImmuneRACE study (first 160 participants) plus 1,254 subjects from 6 global collaborators. The sample metadata nearly always contained a de-identified subject ID, COVID-19 status, age in years and sex. Where HLA class I and class II types were available, the types were taken from metadata supplied by the sample provider, not from assay-based typing. Here is what the overall study found, with its caveats: The quantity of clinical and demographic metadata differed by source and by participant and was supplied without curation.

About this clone itself: Its specific antigen is unknown. Per-nucleotide qualities are absent, and no much larger clonotype sits a single base away.

TCRbeta CDR3 regions were amplified from genomic DNA using the immunoSEQ Assay, a bias-controlled multiplex PCR. Per the authors' processing: The number of nucleated cells in each sample was estimated by amplification of reference gene primers within the assay. To quantify the absolute abundance of each unique TCRbeta CDR3 rearrangement, sequence reads were collapsed and filtered. For each sample, productive Simpson clonality was calculated by taking the square root of Simpson's diversity index across productive rearrangements. TCRdb stores this immuneACCESS table with in-frame sequences only. Part of the clones is absent; in the studies checked, under half of the shortfall reflects unresolved V genes, and no reason is known for the rest. That table is the source of V, J and clone size, and D and trimming were worked out from the DNA. Recorded for this sample are under 400,000 clones; 85% to 90% of them occurred a single time. 6.5% of the sample lies in the top ten.

In the germline V gene, CDR1 corresponds to MDHEN and CDR2 to SYDVKM. Cut back by 5 bases and 1 base, the V and J ends lie 16 bases apart. The CDR3 runs 16 amino acids, cysteine and phenylalanine included. The CDR3 DNA has 48 bases and is translated from base 1. The collaborating institutions used their own protocols to collect whole blood in K2EDTA tubes. Collaborator samples were shipped for TCRbeta analysis as frozen whole blood, isolated PBMCs, or DNA extracted from either sample type. Sequences were obtained from peripheral blood. The chain employs TRBV28 and TRBJ2-3; the D gene is unclear. This TCR derives from a man aged 18 to 30 with active or convalescent COVID-19. The sequenced DNA: TGTGCCAGCAGTCGACATTGGGTAGTTCGCACAGATACGCAGTATTTT. Translated, it reads CASSRHWVVRTDTQYF.